This TCR beta chain was found in a study of blood T cells in healthy people across ages. The CDR3 covers 14 residues. V shed 7 bases and J 9 bases; nucleotides not matched to a gene: 12. Using a J-beta primer mix together with a sample-barcoded 5' primer, a second PCR was run for roughly 7 to 12 cycles. One entry per CDR3 protein, called by TCRdb with MiXCR from the 5' RACE reads. The sample carries over 1,500,000 distinct CDR3 sequences, 49% recorded once. The sequence came from a woman aged 40 to 55 in good health. The chain joins TRBV12-3 or TRBV12-4 to TRBJ2-1; 7 bases match TRBD2. The sequenced material came from blood. DNA for the CDR3: TGTGCCAGCACCCCGGGTAGCGGGTACGTTGAGCAGTTCTTC. It yields the protein CASTPGSGYVEQFF.